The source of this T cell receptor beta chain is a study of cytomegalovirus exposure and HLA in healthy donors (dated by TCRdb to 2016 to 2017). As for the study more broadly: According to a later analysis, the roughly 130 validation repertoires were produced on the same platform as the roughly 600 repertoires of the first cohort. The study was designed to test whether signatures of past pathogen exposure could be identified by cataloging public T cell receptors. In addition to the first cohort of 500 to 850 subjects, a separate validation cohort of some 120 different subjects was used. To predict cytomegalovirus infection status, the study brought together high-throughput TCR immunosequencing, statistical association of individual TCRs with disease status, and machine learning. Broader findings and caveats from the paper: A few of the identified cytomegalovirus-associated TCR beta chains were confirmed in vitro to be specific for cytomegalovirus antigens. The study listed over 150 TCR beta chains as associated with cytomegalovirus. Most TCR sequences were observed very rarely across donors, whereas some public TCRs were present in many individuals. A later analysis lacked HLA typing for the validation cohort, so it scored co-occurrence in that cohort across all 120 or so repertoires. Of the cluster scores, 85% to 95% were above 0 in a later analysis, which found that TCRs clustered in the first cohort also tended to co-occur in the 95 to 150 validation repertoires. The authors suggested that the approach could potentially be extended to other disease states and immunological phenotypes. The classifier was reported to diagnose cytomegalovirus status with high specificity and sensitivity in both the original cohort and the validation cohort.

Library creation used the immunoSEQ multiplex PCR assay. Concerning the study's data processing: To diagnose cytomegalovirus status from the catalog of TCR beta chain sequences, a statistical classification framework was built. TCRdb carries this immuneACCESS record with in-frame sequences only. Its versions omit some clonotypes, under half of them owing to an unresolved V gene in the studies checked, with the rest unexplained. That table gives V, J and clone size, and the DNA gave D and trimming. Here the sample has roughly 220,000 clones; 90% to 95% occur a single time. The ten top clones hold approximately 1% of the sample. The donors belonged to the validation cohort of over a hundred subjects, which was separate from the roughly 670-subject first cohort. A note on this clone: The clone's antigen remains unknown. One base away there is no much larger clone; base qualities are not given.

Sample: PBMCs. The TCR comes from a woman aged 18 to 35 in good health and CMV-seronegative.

The CDR3 reads CASSPPTVRFGYGYTF. The DNA sequence reads TGTGCCAGCTCACCGCCGACAGTGAGGTTTGGCTATGGCTACACCTTC. The chain is encoded by TRBV18 joined to TRBJ1-2; TRBD1 is a possible D gene, resting on 5 matching bases. V and J lose 3 bases and 4 bases, and a span of 18 bases separates them. The CDR3, cysteine through phenylalanine, is 16 amino acids long. Only the CDR3 part of the read is kept: 48 bases, read in frame from the first base. CDR1 is given as KGHSH and CDR2 as LQKENI, both from the germline V gene.